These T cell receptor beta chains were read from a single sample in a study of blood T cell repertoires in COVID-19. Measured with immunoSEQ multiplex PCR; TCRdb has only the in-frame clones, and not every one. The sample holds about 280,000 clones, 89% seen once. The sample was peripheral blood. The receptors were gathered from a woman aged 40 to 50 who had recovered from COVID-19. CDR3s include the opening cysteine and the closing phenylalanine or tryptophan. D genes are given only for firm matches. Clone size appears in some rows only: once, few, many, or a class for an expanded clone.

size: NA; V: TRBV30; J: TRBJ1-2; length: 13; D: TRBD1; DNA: TGTGCCTCGGACAGGGCCTATCACTATGGCTACACCTTC; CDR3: CASDRAYHYGYTF
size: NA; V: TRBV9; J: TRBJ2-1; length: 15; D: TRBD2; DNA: TGTGCCAGCAGCTCCACGGGGACTACCTACAATGAGCAGTTCTTC; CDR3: CASSSTGTTYNEQFF
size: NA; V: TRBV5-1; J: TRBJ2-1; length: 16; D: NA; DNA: TGCGCCAGCAGCTTGGCCGGGGGTGGAGGGTACAATGAGCAGTTCTTC; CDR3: CASSLAGGGGYNEQFF
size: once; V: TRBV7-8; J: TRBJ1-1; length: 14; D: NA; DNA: TGTGCCAGCAGGGGTGTTCGGGGGGGAACTGAAGCTTTCTTT; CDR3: CASRGVRGGTEAFF
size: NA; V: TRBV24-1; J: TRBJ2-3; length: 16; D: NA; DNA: TGTGCCACCAGTGCCCACCGGGAGACTAGCACAGATACGCAGTATTTT; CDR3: CATSAHRETSTDTQYF
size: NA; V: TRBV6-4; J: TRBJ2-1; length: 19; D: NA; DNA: TGTGCCAGCAGTGAAAAAATCCCACCGAGGCTAGCGTCACACAATGAGCAGTTCTTC; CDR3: CASSEKIPPRLASHNEQFF
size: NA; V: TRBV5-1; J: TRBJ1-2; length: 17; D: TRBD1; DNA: TGCGCCAGCAGCCAAGGGACAGGGGGCTTGGTCAACTATGGCTACACCTTC; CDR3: CASSQGTGGLVNYGYTF
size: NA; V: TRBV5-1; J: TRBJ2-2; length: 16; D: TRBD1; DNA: TGCGCCAGCAGCTCTCCCGGGACAGGGGTTTTCGGGGAGCTGTTTTTT; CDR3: CASSSPGTGVFGELFF
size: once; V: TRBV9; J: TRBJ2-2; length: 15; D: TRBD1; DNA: TGTGCCAGCAGCGAGGGGACAGTATCCACCGGGGAGCTGTTTTTT; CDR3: CASSEGTVSTGELFF
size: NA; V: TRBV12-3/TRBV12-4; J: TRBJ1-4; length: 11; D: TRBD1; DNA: TGTGCCAGCAGTACAGGGGTAAAACTGTTTTTT; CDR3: CASSTGVKLFF
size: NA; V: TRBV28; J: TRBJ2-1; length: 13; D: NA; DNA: TGTGCCAGCACACAGGGTTCTCACAATGAGCAGTTCTTC; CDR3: CASTQGSHNEQFF
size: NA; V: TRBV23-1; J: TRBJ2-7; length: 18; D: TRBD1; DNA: TGCGCCAGCAGTCAGCAGCTGCCGGACAGGGTCCGTTGGTGCGAGCAGTACTTC; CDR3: CASSQQLPDRVRWCEQYF
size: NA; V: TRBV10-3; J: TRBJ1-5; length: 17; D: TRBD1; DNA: TGTGCCATCAGTGAGTCGGGGCTAAAGGGACAGACCATGCCCCAGCATTTT; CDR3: CAISESGLKGQTMPQHF
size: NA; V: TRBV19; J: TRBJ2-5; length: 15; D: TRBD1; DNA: TGTGCCAGTAGTGACCCGACAGGGGCCCAAGAGACCCAGTACTTC; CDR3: CASSDPTGAQETQYF
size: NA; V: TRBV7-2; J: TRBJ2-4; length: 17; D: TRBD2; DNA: TGTGCCAGCAGCCCGCAGCTAGCGGGAGACGCCAAAAACATTCAGTACTTC; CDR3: CASSPQLAGDAKNIQYF
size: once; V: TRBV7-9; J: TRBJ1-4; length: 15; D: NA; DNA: TGTGCCAGCAGCCCCCGGCAGGTCACTAATGAAAAACTGTTTTTT; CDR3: CASSPRQVTNEKLFF
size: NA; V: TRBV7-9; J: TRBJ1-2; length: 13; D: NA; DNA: TGTGCCAGCAGCTTCGAGGGTTTTGGCGGCTACACCTTC; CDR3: CASSFEGFGGYTF
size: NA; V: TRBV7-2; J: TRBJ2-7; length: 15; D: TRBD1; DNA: TGTGCCAGCAGCCCGCATAGGGACAGGGGCCACGAGCAGTACTTC; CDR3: CASSPHRDRGHEQYF
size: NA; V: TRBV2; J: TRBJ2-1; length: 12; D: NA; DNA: TGTGCCAGCAGCGAGGGTTACAATGAGCAGTTCTTC; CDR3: CASSEGYNEQFF